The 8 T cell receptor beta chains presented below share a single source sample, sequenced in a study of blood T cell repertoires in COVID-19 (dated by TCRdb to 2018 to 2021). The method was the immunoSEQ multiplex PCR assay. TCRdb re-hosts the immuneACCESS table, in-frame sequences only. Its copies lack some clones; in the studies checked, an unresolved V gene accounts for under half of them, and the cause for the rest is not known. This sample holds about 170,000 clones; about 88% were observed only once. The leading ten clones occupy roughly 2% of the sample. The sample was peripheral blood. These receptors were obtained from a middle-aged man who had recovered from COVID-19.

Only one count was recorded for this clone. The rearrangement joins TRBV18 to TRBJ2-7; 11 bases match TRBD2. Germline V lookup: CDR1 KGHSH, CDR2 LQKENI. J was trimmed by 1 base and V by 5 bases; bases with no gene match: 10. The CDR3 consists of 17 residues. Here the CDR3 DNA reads TGTGCCAGCTCAGCACTAGCGGGGGCCCCGGGGTCCTACGAGCAGTACTTC. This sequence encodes CASSALAGAPGSYEQYF.

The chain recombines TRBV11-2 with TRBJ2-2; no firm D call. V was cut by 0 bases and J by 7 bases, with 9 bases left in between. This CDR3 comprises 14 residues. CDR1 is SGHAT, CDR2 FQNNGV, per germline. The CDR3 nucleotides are TGTGCCAGCAGCTTAGATCGCCCGGGCGGGGAGCTGTTTTTT. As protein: CASSLDRPGGELFF.

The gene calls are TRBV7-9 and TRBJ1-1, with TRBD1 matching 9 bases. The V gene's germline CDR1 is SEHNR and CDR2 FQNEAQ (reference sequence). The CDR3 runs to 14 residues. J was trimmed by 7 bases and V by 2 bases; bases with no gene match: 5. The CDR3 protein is CASSLSDRGNEAFF. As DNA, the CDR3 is TGTGCCAGCAGCTTATCGGACAGGGGTAATGAAGCTTTCTTT.

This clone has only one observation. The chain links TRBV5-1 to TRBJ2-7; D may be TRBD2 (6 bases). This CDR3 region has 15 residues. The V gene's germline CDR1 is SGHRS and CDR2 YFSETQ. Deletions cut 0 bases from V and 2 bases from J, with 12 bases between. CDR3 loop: CASSLAVAVTYEQYF. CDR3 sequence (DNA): TGCGCCAGCAGCTTGGCCGTAGCGGTAACCTACGAGCAGTACTTC.

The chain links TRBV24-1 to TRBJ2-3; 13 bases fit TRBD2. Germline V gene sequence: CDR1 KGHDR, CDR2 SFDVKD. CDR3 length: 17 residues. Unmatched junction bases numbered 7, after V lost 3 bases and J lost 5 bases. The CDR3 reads CATSDATGTSGKDTQYF. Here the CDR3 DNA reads TGTGCCACCAGTGATGCGACCGGGACTAGCGGGAAAGATACGCAGTATTTT.

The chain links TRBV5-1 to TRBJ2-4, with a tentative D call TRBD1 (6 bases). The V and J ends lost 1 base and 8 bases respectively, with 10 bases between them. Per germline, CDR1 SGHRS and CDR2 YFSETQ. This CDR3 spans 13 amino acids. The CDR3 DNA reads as TGCGCCAGCAGCTTGCAGGGGACGGACATTCAGTACTTC. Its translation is CASSLQGTDIQYF.

The CDR3 reads CASTGTRTGELFF. The CDR3 DNA follows: TGTGCCAGCACCGGGACTCGTACCGGGGAGCTGTTTTTT. This rearrangement joins TRBV2 to TRBJ2-2; weak D call: TRBD2 (6 bases). Germline loops: CDR1 SNHLY, CDR2 FYNNEI. With 7 bases removed from V and 5 bases from J, the gap between germline ends came to 11 bases. The CDR3 consists of 13 residues.

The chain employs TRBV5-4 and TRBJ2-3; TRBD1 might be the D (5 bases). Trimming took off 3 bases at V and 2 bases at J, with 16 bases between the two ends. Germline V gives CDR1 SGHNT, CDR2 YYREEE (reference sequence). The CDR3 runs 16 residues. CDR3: CASSSKSRAITDTQYF. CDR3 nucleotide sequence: TGTGCCAGCAGCTCAAAGTCCAGGGCAATCACAGATACGCAGTATTTT.